This T cell receptor (beta chain) was obtained from a study of post-analysis software for immune sequencing data. The wider study: Both relapsing-remitting and secondary progressive multiple sclerosis featured among the disease courses, as did progressive-relapsing multiple sclerosis.

The CDR3 extends over 15 amino acids. The V gene's germline CDR1 is MGHRA and CDR2 YSYEKL. Trimming removed 1 base from V and 8 bases from J; junction bases left unmatched: 9. The library was made from cDNA and included unique molecular identifiers. TCRdb re-derived calls from the PCR reads in MiXCR, one entry per CDR3 protein. The sample includes hundreds of thousands of distinct CDR3 sequences, 39% of them seen just once. This clonotype showed up just a few times. Its antigen is unidentified. Study-level points and caveats: Included in a set of four or five TRBV segments more frequent in patients than controls were TRBV5-6, TRBV5-1 and TRBV20-1. Diversity measured as normalized Chao1 was significantly lower in multiple sclerosis patients than in controls.

This TCR derives from a girl aged 2 to 9 with multiple sclerosis. This rearrangement joins TRBV4-1 to TRBJ1-2; TRBD1 agrees at 8 bases. The sequencing sample was made of blood. The CDR3 nucleotides are TGCGCCAGCAGCCAAGTACCAGGGGGCGCGGGAGGCTACACCTTC. Protein sequence: CASSQVPGGAGGYTF.